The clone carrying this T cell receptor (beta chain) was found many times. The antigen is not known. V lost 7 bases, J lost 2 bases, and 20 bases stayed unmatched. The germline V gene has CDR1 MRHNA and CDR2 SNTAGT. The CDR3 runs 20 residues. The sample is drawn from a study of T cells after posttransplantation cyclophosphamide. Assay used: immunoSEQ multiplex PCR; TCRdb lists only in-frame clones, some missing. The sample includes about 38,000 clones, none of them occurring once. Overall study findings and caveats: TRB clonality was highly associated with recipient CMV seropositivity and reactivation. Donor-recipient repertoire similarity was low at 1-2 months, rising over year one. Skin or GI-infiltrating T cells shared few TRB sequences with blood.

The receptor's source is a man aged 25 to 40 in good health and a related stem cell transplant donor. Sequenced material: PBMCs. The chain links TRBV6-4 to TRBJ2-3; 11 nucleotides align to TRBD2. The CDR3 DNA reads TGTGCCAGCATTAACCCCCTAGGGACTAGCGGCCCTCCTTTCACAGATACGCAGTATTTT. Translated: CASINPLGTSGPPFTDTQYF.